A selection of T cell receptor beta chains follows, all from one sample in a study of Graves' ophthalmopathy and Graves' hyperthyroidism. Each CDR3 protein gets one entry after TCRdb re-called the multiplex PCR reads with MiXCR. The top ten hold around 3.1% of the sample, which has just over 400,000 distinct CDR3 sequences, 20% to 25% seen once. Source material: peripheral blood. The receptors were sampled from a woman between 18 and 30 years old with stable Graves' hyperthyroidism. The CDR3 runs from the conserved cysteine through the conserved F or W. A D gene is named only where the DNA matches it firmly. Size is stated for part of the rows, as once, few or many counts, or as a class when the clone is expanded.

>TRBV9|TRBJ2-7|many|.
TGTGCCAGCAGCGTAGACGCGGGACTTGACTCCTACGAGCAGTACTTC
CASSVDAGLDSYEQYF
>TRBV28|TRBJ2-7|many|TRBD2
TGTGCCAGCAGTTTAAGAGCGGGAGGCCTCTCCTACGAGCAGTACTTC
CASSLRAGGLSYEQYF
>TRBV27|TRBJ2-7|.|TRBD1
TGTGCCAGCAGTTCTACGGACAGGTTGTACGAGCAGTACTTC
CASSSTDRLYEQYF
>TRBV29-1|TRBJ2-5|many|.
TGCAGCGTTTATGGGGGGTACCAAGAGACCCAGTACTTC
CSVYGGYQETQYF
>TRBV2|TRBJ2-5|many|TRBD2
TGTGCCAGCAGTGAAGCCTCCTCAAGCGGGAGGGCCGGGGGTTTCGGGCAAGAGACCCAGTACTTC
CASSEASSSGRAGGFGQETQYF
>TRBV12-3/TRBV12-4|TRBJ1-2|few|.
TGTGCCAGCAGTCCGGGCGGGGGGGTGCGCTATGGCTACACCTTC
CASSPGGGVRYGYTF
>TRBV6-1|TRBJ1-1|many|.
TGTGCCAGGACCCCGGCGTCTAACACTGAAGCTTTCTTT
CARTPASNTEAFF
>TRBV5-1|TRBJ2-7|many|TRBD1
TGCGCCAGCAGCTTGGGGCAGGGGGTCAACGAGCAGTACTTC
CASSLGQGVNEQYF
>TRBV20-1|TRBJ2-7|many|TRBD2
TGCAGTGCTCCCGGGACTAGCGGGATCTCCTACGAGCAGTACTTC
CSAPGTSGISYEQYF
>TRBV11-2|TRBJ1-2|.|.
TGTGCCAGCAGCTGGCCGGGACACGCCTATGGCTACACCTTC
CASSWPGHAYGYTF
>TRBV12-3/TRBV12-4|TRBJ1-5|.|.
TGTGCCAGCAGTTTTTCGTCAGCCAAGTATAGCAATCAGCCCCAGCATTTT
CASSFSSAKYSNQPQHF
>TRBV6-1|TRBJ1-2|many|TRBD1
TGTGCCAGCAGCAGACAGGGGGCTGGTGGCTACACCTTC
CASSRQGAGGYTF
>TRBV11-1|TRBJ2-7|many|.
TGTGCCAGCAGCTCTCTGGGGCAGGGGAACTCCTACGAGCAGTACTTC
CASSSLGQGNSYEQYF
>TRBV2|TRBJ1-5|few|.
TGTGCCAGCAGTGAAGAGGGAGGCAATCAGCCCCAGCATTTT
CASSEEGGNQPQHF
>TRBV5-5|TRBJ2-5|many|TRBD2
TGTGCCAGCAGCTTCGGGGGGGAATGGGAGACCCAGTACTTC
CASSFGGEWETQYF
>TRBV12-3/TRBV12-4|TRBJ1-5|many|.
TGTGCCAGCACCTCAGGGGTTTATGGCAATCAGCCCCAGCATTTT
CASTSGVYGNQPQHF
>TRBV20-1|TRBJ1-1|many|.
TGCAGTGCTAGAGATCGTGGCAGGGTGAACACTGAAGCTTTCTTT
CSARDRGRVNTEAFF
>TRBV20-1|TRBJ2-7|many|.
TGCAGTGCTAGCGGGAGTCGGGAGCAGTACTTC
CSASGSREQYF
>TRBV7-8|TRBJ2-4|.|.
TGTGCCAGCAGCCCAGTACAGGGCCTGGATGAGAAGTTCTTC
CASSPVQGLDEKFF
>TRBV4-2|TRBJ2-7|many|TRBD2
TGTGCCAGCAGCCAAGACGGGTGGCGGGGGACCTACGAGCAGTACTTC
CASSQDGWRGTYEQYF
>TRBV10-3|TRBJ2-7|many|TRBD1
TGTGCCATCAGGGGGACAGTCGACGAGCAGTACTTC
CAIRGTVDEQYF
>TRBV6-1|TRBJ2-6|many|.
TGTGCCAGCTTCTGGGGATCGGCTGGGGCCAACGTCCTGACTTTC
CASFWGSAGANVLTF
>TRBV5-1|TRBJ1-5|many|TRBD1
TGCGCCAGCAGCTCCGGGACAGGGAATGGGCAGCCCCAGCATTTT
CASSSGTGNGQPQHF
>TRBV12-3/TRBV12-4|TRBJ2-7|.|.
TGTGCCAGCAGCCAACTCCCCACCTACGAGCAGTACTTC
CASSQLPTYEQYF
>TRBV7-2|TRBJ1-1|many|.
TGTGCCAGCAGCTTAGAATGGGCCCGGAGCGCTTTCTTT
CASSLEWARSAFF
>TRBV29-1|TRBJ2-5|many|.
TGCAGCGTCGGTCAACAGGGCGGAGAGACCCAGTACTTC
CSVGQQGGETQYF
>TRBV27|TRBJ1-5|few|.
TGTGCCAGCAGTATGCGGTCAGGGGTTAGCAATCAGCCCCAGCATTTT
CASSMRSGVSNQPQHF
>TRBV6-1|TRBJ1-3|many|.
TGTGCCAGCAGTGAGCACCGCTCTGGAAACACCATATATTTT
CASSEHRSGNTIYF
>TRBV28|TRBJ2-1|.|.
TGTGCCAGCAGTTCCATTGAGCAGTTCTTC
CASSSIEQFF
>TRBV27|TRBJ2-7|many|.
TGTGCCAGCAGTTGGAGAAGGTTCTACGAGCAGTACTTC
CASSWRRFYEQYF
>TRBV20-1|TRBJ2-1|many|TRBD1
TGCAGTGCTAGAAGGGGACAGGGGATCTATGAGCAGTTCTTC
CSARRGQGIYEQFF
>TRBV3-1|TRBJ1-2|few|.
TGTGCCAGCAGCCGTCAGGGTGACTATGGCTACACCTTC
CASSRQGDYGYTF
>TRBV2|TRBJ2-2|many|.
TGTGCCAGCAGTGTACGGGGATCCACCGGGGAGCTGTTTTTT
CASSVRGSTGELFF
>TRBV19|TRBJ2-6|many|.
TGTGCCAGCAGGACGGGACCCTCTGGGGCCAACGTCCTGACTTTC
CASRTGPSGANVLTF
>TRBV19|TRBJ1-1|many|.
TGTGCCACGAACGACAGGTTAATGAACACTGAAGCTTTCTTT
CATNDRLMNTEAFF
>TRBV6-4|TRBJ1-5|.|TRBD1
TGTGCCAGCAGTGCCTCTAACAGGGGTAGCAATCAGCCCCAGCATTTT
CASSASNRGSNQPQHF
>TRBV6-5|TRBJ1-6|many|TRBD1
TGTGCCAGCAGTTACTCGGACCTCGGGACAGGAGAGTTT
CASSYSDLGTGEF
>TRBV20-1|TRBJ2-7|many|TRBD2
TGCAGTGCTGTAGGACTAGCGACAGCCTACGAGCAGTACTTC
CSAVGLATAYEQYF
>TRBV19|TRBJ2-7|many|.
TGTGCCACTCCCCTCGGGGACGGGGGAGATTCCTACGAGCAGTACTTC
CATPLGDGGDSYEQYF
>TRBV11-2|TRBJ2-3|many|TRBD2
TGTGCCAGCAGCTCGCAGGCTAGCGGGATGGATACGCAGTATTTT
CASSSQASGMDTQYF
>TRBV6-1|TRBJ1-2|many|TRBD1
TGTGCCAGCAGTAGGACAGGGGGCGACTATGGCTACACCTTC
CASSRTGGDYGYTF
>TRBV20-1|TRBJ1-1|.|TRBD1
TGCAGTGCTAGATCACCGGGACAGGGCAGACTGAACACTGAAGCTTTCTTT
CSARSPGQGRLNTEAFF
>TRBV12-3/TRBV12-4|TRBJ1-2|many|TRBD1
TGTGCCAGCAGAGGACAGGGCTATGGCTACACCTTC
CASRGQGYGYTF
>TRBV7-6|TRBJ1-1|.|.
TGTGCCAGCAGCCTACGGTCCATGGGCGGGGACACTGAAGCTTTCTTT
CASSLRSMGGDTEAFF
>TRBV9|TRBJ1-2|many|TRBD1
TGTGCCAGCAGCGTAAGTTTCCCGACAGGGGCCGGCTACACCTTC
CASSVSFPTGAGYTF
>TRBV6-2/TRBV6-3|TRBJ1-1|.|TRBD1
TGTGCCAGCAGTTCTCTCGGACAGGTCGGGACTGAAGCTTTCTTT
CASSSLGQVGTEAFF
>TRBV7-9|TRBJ2-7|many|TRBD1
TGTGCCAGCAGACCAACTGGGGACAGGGGGTTCGAGCAGTACTTC
CASRPTGDRGFEQYF
>TRBV6-1|TRBJ2-5|many|.
TGTGCCAGCAAGAGACAAGAGACCCAGTACTTC
CASKRQETQYF
>TRBV6-9|TRBJ2-7|.|TRBD1
TGTGCCAGCACATGGGACAGGGGTTCCTACGAGCAGTACTTC
CASTWDRGSYEQYF
>TRBV28|TRBJ1-2|many|TRBD1
TGTGCCAGCAGTGAAGGACAGGACTATGGCTACACCTTC
CASSEGQDYGYTF
>TRBV7-8|TRBJ2-7|many|.
TGTGCCAGCAGCTTAATTCCGGGACACTTATCAGGCGAGCAGTACTTC
CASSLIPGHLSGEQYF
>TRBV5-1|TRBJ2-7|many|.
TGCGCCAGCAGCCCCGGGACATTCTCCTACGAGCAGTACTTC
CASSPGTFSYEQYF
>TRBV20-1|TRBJ2-2|many|TRBD2
TGCAGTGCCACCGGGACTAGTGACACCGGGGAGCTGTTTTTT
CSATGTSDTGELFF
>TRBV5-4|TRBJ1-2|.|TRBD1
TGTGCCAGCAAGGAGGGGGCTCTCGATGGCTACACCTTC
CASKEGALDGYTF
>TRBV12-3/TRBV12-4|TRBJ2-7|many|TRBD2
TGTGCCACGCGACTAGCGGGAGTGGGCGAGCAGTACTTC
CATRLAGVGEQYF
>TRBV12-3/TRBV12-4|TRBJ2-5|many|.
TGTGCCAGCGGGACTGGGCAGGGTTGGGGAGAGACCCAGTACTTC
CASGTGQGWGETQYF
>TRBV27|TRBJ2-5|.|.
TGTGCCAGCAGTCCCAGGGTGGTCGGCGAGACCCAGTACTTC
CASSPRVVGETQYF
>TRBV7-8|TRBJ2-7|many|.
TGTGCCAGCAAAGTGGGCTACGAGCAGTACTTC
CASKVGYEQYF
>TRBV30|TRBJ1-2|.|.
TGTGCCTGGAGCCTGACGTTTTCGTTGGGCTACACCTTC
CAWSLTFSLGYTF
>TRBV5-1|TRBJ2-7|many|.
TGCGCCAGCAGCTTCCGGGCCTTCTCCTACGAGCAGTACTTC
CASSFRAFSYEQYF